Shown below are 11 T cell receptor beta chains from a single sample sequenced in a study of blood T cell repertoires in COVID-19. TCRdb's table, derived via immunoSEQ multiplex PCR, lists solely in-frame clones and lacks some. The table has fewer than 350,000 clones, 88% seen once; the top ten hold 9% to 9.5%. Sequencing used peripheral blood. These receptors all stem from a young man with active or convalescent COVID-19.

The rearrangement uses TRBV19 and TRBJ1-5; 8 positions agree with TRBD1. Trimming removed 4 bases from V and 7 bases from J; junction bases left unmatched: 9. Germline V gives CDR1 LNHDA, CDR2 SQIVND (reference sequence). The CDR3 spans 15 residues. The chain's CDR3 is CASSTVRTGSQPQHF. CDR3 DNA sequence: TGTGCCAGTAGTACCGTTCGGACAGGGTCCCAGCCCCAGCATTTT.

V and J are TRBV25-1 and TRBJ1-2; a possible D gene is TRBD1 (6 bases). CDR3 size: 13 residues. V was pared by 5 bases and J by 8 bases, with 15 bases between. Per germline, CDR1 MGHDK and CDR2 SYGVNS. The CDR3 is CASSQGSGAGYTF. DNA of the CDR3: TGTGCCAGCAGTCAGGGGAGCGGTGCAGGCTACACCTTC.

This sequence joins TRBV10-2 and TRBJ1-1; 9 nucleotides agree with TRBD1. V was pared by 4 bases and J by 11 bases, with 17 bases of the junction left unmatched. Germline CDR1 WSHSY, CDR2 SAAADI. This CDR3 region has 16 residues. The CDR3 reads CASSGRVSGTGSGAFF. In DNA form, the CDR3 reads TGCGCCAGCAGTGGGAGAGTCTCCGGGACAGGGAGCGGGGCTTTCTTT.

The genes are TRBV7-6 and TRBJ1-6, with 8 nucleotides matching TRBD1. CDR3 length: 16 residues. Germline V gives CDR1 SGHVS, CDR2 FNYEAQ. The V gene end was trimmed by 5 bases and the J gene end by 7 bases; junction bases not matched to a gene: 10. The CDR3 protein is CASSTPGTGGNSPLHF. CDR3 in DNA: TGTGCCAGCAGCACGCCCGGGACAGGAGGCAATTCACCCCTCCACTTT.

J is TRBJ1-4 and V is TRBV5-1; perhaps TRBD1 as D (5 bases). This CDR3 has 14 residues. V was pared by 0 bases and J by 7 bases, with 10 bases between. Per germline, CDR1 SGHRS and CDR2 YFSETQ. The CDR3 DNA follows: TGCGCCAGCAGCTTGGAAGGGGCCAGTGAAAAACTGTTTTTT. Protein product: CASSLEGASEKLFF.

The V call is TRBV7-3, the J call TRBJ2-3, with 8 bases aligning to TRBD1. CDR1 SGHTA and CDR2 FQGTGA come from the germline V gene. This CDR3 is 13 amino acids long. Germline trimming cut 6 bases from V and 5 bases from J; bases unmatched to any gene: 4. The DNA of the CDR3 is TGTGCCAGCAGAGCCACAGGGGGAGATACGCAGTATTTT. It codes for CASRATGGDTQYF. Together with reference TRBV7-3 and TRBJ2-3, the CDR3 gives the full variable domain: GAGVSQTPSNKVTEKGKYVELRCDPISGHTALYWYRQSLGQGPEFLIYFQGTGAADDSGLPNDRFFAVRPEGSVSTLKIQRTERGDSAVYLCASRATGGDTQYFGPGTRLTVL.

The chain uses TRBV13 and TRBJ1-4, with D possibly TRBD1 on 5 matching bases. The CDR3 is 13 residues long. Germline V gene lookup returns CDR1 PRHDT and CDR2 FYEKMQ (reference sequence). The germline V and J ends were trimmed by 4 bases and 5 bases, with 8 bases remaining between them. The CDR3 loop is CASSWGLNEKLFF. As DNA, the CDR3 is TGTGCCAGCAGCTGGGGCCTCAATGAAAAACTGTTTTTT.

The chain is built from TRBV10-3 and TRBJ2-3, with 7 bases fitting TRBD2. CDR3 length: 13 amino acids. Germline CDR1 reads ENHRY; CDR2 reads SYGVKD. V shed 8 bases and J 4 bases; nucleotides not matched to a gene: 6. The CDR3 DNA follows: TGTGCCATCCGGGGGGACTCTCCAGATACGCAGTATTTT. This sequence encodes CAIRGDSPDTQYF.

V and J are TRBV12-3 or TRBV12-4 and TRBJ1-6, with 7 bases that match TRBD1. CDR3 length equals 13 residues. The V segment lost 5 bases and the J segment 6 bases; nucleotides outside the gene matches: 1. The CDR3 sequence: CASSRQGNSPLHF. Written as DNA, the CDR3 is TGTGCCAGCAGTCGACAGGGTAATTCACCCCTCCACTTT.

This CDR3 reads CASSFSSNEQYF. For the CDR3, the DNA is TGTGCCAGCAGCTTTAGTTCAAACGAGCAGTACTTC. The genes are TRBV7-8 and TRBJ2-7; D is unresolved. In germline, CDR1 is SGHVS, CDR2 FQNEAQ. The ends were cut back, 3 bases at V and 5 bases at J, with 8 bases in the middle. The CDR3 consists of 12 residues.

The rearrangement uses TRBV7-2 and TRBJ1-6; 7 bases map to TRBD1. Germline assignment: CDR1 SGHTA and CDR2 FQGNSA. The CDR3 runs 14 residues. V lost 4 bases to trimming and J lost 14 bases; unmatched junction nucleotides: 11. The CDR3 DNA reads as TGTGCCAGCAGCTCCTTAACAGGGGCTGGGGCCCTCCACTTT. It is translated as CASSSLTGAGALHF.